Listed below are T cell receptor beta chains from one sample, sequenced in a study of T cells in Graves' hyperthyroidism and ophthalmopathy. TCRdb re-derived calls from the multiplex PCR reads in MiXCR, one entry per CDR3 protein. The sample has a few hundred thousand distinct CDR3 sequences; 35% to 55% are singletons. The sequencing sample was made of peripheral blood or thyroid tissue (not recorded which). These receptors all come from a woman under 30 with Graves' hyperthyroidism. Both conserved end residues are part of each CDR3. D genes are given only for firm matches. Clone size is not always given. Where it is, it says once, few, many or a class for expanded clones.

J	V	D	size	CDR3	DNA
TRBJ1-2	TRBV3-1	TRBD1	few	CASSQVTSTGNGYTF	TGTGCCAGCAGCCAAGTTACCTCGACAGGGAATGGCTACACCTTC
TRBJ1-5	TRBV2	TRBD1	NA	CASQDRFGNQPQHF	TGTGCCAGCCAGGACAGGTTTGGCAATCAGCCCCAGCATTTT
TRBJ2-5	TRBV2	NA	many	CASSEGRAKETQYF	TGTGCCAGCAGTGAGGGCAGGGCAAAAGAGACCCAGTACTTC
TRBJ2-1	TRBV4-1	TRBD1	NA	CASSQAARGRYSNEQFF	TGCGCCAGCAGCCAAGCCGCCAGGGGGCGGTATAGCAATGAGCAGTTCTTC
TRBJ1-5	TRBV20-1	NA	many	CSAWDGSNQPQHF	TGCAGTGCTTGGGATGGGAGCAATCAGCCCCAGCATTTT
TRBJ2-7	TRBV20-1	TRBD2	many	CSATGASGRYEQYF	TGCAGTGCTACTGGGGCTAGCGGGAGATACGAGCAGTACTTC
TRBJ2-5	TRBV2	NA	once	CASRGTETQYF	TGTGCCAGCCGAGGGACGGAGACCCAGTACTTC
TRBJ1-4	TRBV6-5	TRBD1	once	CASRYGTGNEKLFF	TGTGCCAGCAGATATGGGACAGGGAACGAAAAACTGTTTTTT
TRBJ1-3	TRBV20-1	TRBD1	few	CSARDPTTGQGASGNTIYF	TGCAGTGCTAGAGATCCAACGACGGGACAGGGGGCCTCTGGAAACACCATATATTTT
TRBJ1-1	TRBV10-1	NA	NA	CASSFRGRSPDTEAFF	TGCGCCAGCAGTTTCCGAGGAAGGAGTCCGGACACTGAAGCTTTCTTT
TRBJ1-3	TRBV20-1	NA	NA	CSARGGRAGGRNTIYF	TGCAGTGCTAGAGGCGGGAGGGCCGGGGGCAGAAACACCATATATTTT
TRBJ2-7	TRBV29-1	TRBD1	NA	CSLAGTGNEQYF	TGCAGCTTAGCAGGGACAGGGAACGAGCAGTACTTC